The 9 T cell receptor beta chains given below trace back to one sample, sequenced in a study of identical twins. TCRdb fed the 5' RACE reads into MiXCR, producing one record per CDR3 protein. Of a few hundred thousand distinct CDR3 sequences listed, 9% to 10% are singletons. The sample was also reused in another study, on yellow fever vaccine responses in identical twins.

Sequenced input: PBMCs. These receptor sequences come from a woman aged 18-29 years in good health.

This clonotype was seen more than once but under ten times. The chain joins TRBV7-2 to TRBJ1-1; 8 nucleotides align to TRBD1. With 5 bases clipped from V and 6 bases from J, the junction kept 11 bases outside the gene matches. This CDR3 contains 15 residues. In germline, CDR1 is SGHTA, CDR2 FQGNSA. The CDR3 nucleotides read TGTGCCAGCAGCCGAGACGCAGGGGGCGTCGCTGAAGCTTTCTTT. Translating gives CASSRDAGGVAEAFF.

This clonotype has a count of ten or more. The genes are TRBV4-1 and TRBJ2-2, with 8 bases fitting TRBD2. The CDR3 length is 16 residues. CDR1 MGHRA and CDR2 YSYEKL come from the germline V gene. Trimming took 0 bases from V and 5 from J; bases not matched to a gene: 5. CDR3 sequence reads: CASSQEGSGRTGELFF. DNA of the CDR3: TGCGCCAGCAGCCAAGAGGGAAGCGGGAGAACCGGGGAGCTGTTTTTT.

The chain uses TRBV6-5 and TRBJ2-1; D gene unclear. The ends were cut back, 0 bases at V and 4 bases at J, with 10 bases in the middle. Germline CDR1 reads MNHEY; CDR2 reads SVGAGI. This CDR3 comprises 15 residues. The CDR3 protein is CASSYSIQPYNEQFF. CDR3 nucleotide sequence: TGTGCCAGCAGTTACTCGATCCAGCCGTACAATGAGCAGTTCTTC.

This clonotype was recorded many times. The rearrangement joins TRBV5-1 to TRBJ2-1; 11 nucleotides line up with TRBD2. V dropped 0 bases and J dropped 9; count of bases not matched to a gene: 8. Germline V gene data show CDR1 as SGHRS and CDR2 as YFSETQ. This CDR3 has 16 residues. The CDR3 loop reads CASSLELAGGTGEQFF. CDR3 nucleotides: TGCGCCAGCAGCTTGGAGCTAGCGGGAGGTACTGGTGAGCAGTTCTTC.

This clonotype was seen at least ten times. The rearrangement uses TRBV12-3 or TRBV12-4 and TRBJ1-2; weak D call: TRBD1 (6 bases). V gave up 5 bases and J gave up 8 bases, with 12 bases separating them. The CDR3 runs to 12 residues. CDR3 amino acids: CASSSPGGGYTF. CDR3 in DNA: TGTGCCAGCAGTAGCCCGGGGGGCGGCTACACCTTC.

The rearrangement joins TRBV25-1 to TRBJ2-7; D is unresolved. Germline CDR1 is MGHDK and CDR2 is SYGVNS. Trimming cost V 9 bases and J 4 bases, with 16 bases left between them. The CDR3 has 13 residues. CDR3 sequence (DNA): TGTGCCAGTACCCTGGGATCAAATTACGAGCAGTACTTC. It specifies CASTLGSNYEQYF.

This clonotype was counted only a few times. CDR3 in amino acids: CATSGTASNSPLHF. CDR3 sequence (DNA): TGTGCCACCAGTGGGACGGCTAGTAATTCACCCCTCCACTTT. The V and J genes are TRBV24-1 and TRBJ1-6; D remains ambiguous. Trimming cost V 5 bases and J 6 bases, with 10 bases left between them. The CDR3 has 14 residues. Per the germline V gene, CDR1 is KGHDR and CDR2 is SFDVKD.

This clonotype came up many times. The V and J genes are TRBV29-1 and TRBJ2-7; TRBD2 aligns across 7 bases. This CDR3 has 13 amino acids. The germline CDR1 and CDR2 sequences are SQVTM and ANQGSEA. The junction had 10 bases not matched to a gene; V was cut back by 4 bases and J by 7 bases. The CDR3 region is CSVGSGIGAEQYF. Here the CDR3 DNA reads TGCAGCGTTGGAAGCGGGATTGGGGCGGAGCAGTACTTC.

V gene TRBV12-3 or TRBV12-4 combines with J gene TRBJ1-1; tentative D call: TRBD1 (5 bases). The V gene lost 1 base and the J gene lost 4 bases, with 13 bases spanning the gap. The CDR3 is 15 residues long. CDR3 amino acids: CASSLGRDGGTEAFF. CDR3 in DNA: TGTGCCAGCAGTTTAGGTAGGGACGGCGGCACTGAAGCTTTCTTT.